These 10 T cell receptor beta chains came from one sample sequenced in a study of blood T cell repertoires in COVID-19 (dated by TCRdb to 2018 to 2021). The library came from the immunoSEQ multiplex PCR assay. TCRdb holds this immuneACCESS table with in-frame rearrangements only. Some clones are missing; in checked studies, unresolved V genes explain under half, and the rest has no known cause. The sample table records roughly 87,000 clones; about four fifths of these occur just once. Clones ranked in the top ten supply around 16% of the sample. Sequenced material: peripheral blood. Source of these receptors: an older woman with acute or convalescent COVID-19.

The V call is TRBV24-1, the J call TRBJ2-2, with 8 nucleotides matching TRBD1. The CDR3 loop spans 15 amino acids. The junction had 3 bases not matched to a gene; V was cut back by 7 bases and J by 0 bases. The germline CDR1 and CDR2 sequences are KGHDR and SFDVKD. DNA for the CDR3: TGTGCCACCAGAGGACAGGGAGCGAACACCGGGGAGCTGTTTTTT. Its translation is CATRGQGANTGELFF.

This chain joins TRBV6-5 and TRBJ1-4, with TRBD1 matching 9 bases. Germline trimming cut 8 bases from V and 5 bases from J; bases unmatched to any gene: 6. The CDR3 loop spans 14 amino acids. From germline, CDR1 is MNHEY and CDR2 SVGAGI. The chain's CDR3 is CASVRDRVNEKLFF. The DNA of the CDR3 is TGTGCCAGCGTAAGGGACAGGGTCAATGAAAAACTGTTTTTT.

This chain uses TRBV2 with TRBJ1-5; D is uncertain. Germline-derived CDR1 and CDR2 are SNHLY and FYNNEI. V was cut by 6 bases and J by 11 bases, with 14 bases left in between. The CDR3 loop spans 12 amino acids. CDR3 protein: CASSESERAQHF. CDR3 coding DNA: TGTGCCAGCAGCGAGAGTGAACGGGCCCAGCATTTT.

The V gene is TRBV5-4, the J gene TRBJ1-6; the D is unclear. The CDR3 is 14 amino acids. V was trimmed by 1 base and J by 8 bases, leaving 10 bases between them. CDR1 and CDR2 (germline): SGHNT, YYREEE (reference sequence). In nucleotides, the CDR3 is TGTGCCAGCAGCTTGTCCAGGAGGGATTCACCCCTCCACTTT. Translated: CASSLSRRDSPLHF. The entire variable domain, with the rest obtained from reference TRBV5-4 and TRBJ1-6, is as follows: ETGVTQSPTHLIKTRGQQVTLRCSSQSGHNTVSWYQQALGQGPQFIFQYYREEENGRGNFPPRFSGLQFPNYSSELNVNALELDDSALYLCASSLSRRDSPLHFGNGTRLTVT.

The rearrangement links TRBV2 to TRBJ1-5, with TRBD1 matching 9 bases. J lost 0 bases, V lost 6 bases, and 9 bases had no gene match. The CDR3 length is 17 residues. The germline CDR1 and CDR2 sequences are SNHLY and FYNNEI. The CDR3 loop is CASSADRGYYSNQPQHF. CDR3 DNA sequence: TGTGCCAGCAGCGCGGACAGGGGCTACTATAGCAATCAGCCCCAGCATTTT.

V usage is TRBV7-9 and J usage is TRBJ1-1, with 7 bases aligning to TRBD1. Losses at the gene ends were 2 bases for V and 0 bases for J; bases not matched to a gene: 15. CDR3 length: 19 residues. The germline gives CDR1 SEHNR, CDR2 FQNEAQ (reference sequence). The CDR3 DNA is TGTGCCAGCAGCTTAAGGAGTAGGGGGCCTAGAGGCGTGAACACTGAAGCTTTCTTT. Protein sequence: CASSLRSRGPRGVNTEAFF. Based on the CDR3 plus reference TRBV7-9 and TRBJ1-1, the full variable domain is DTGVSQNPRHKITKRGQNVTFRCDPISEHNRLYWYRQTLGQGPEFLTYFQNEAQLEKSRLLSDRFSAERPKGSFSTLEIQRTEQGDSAMYLCASSLRSRGPRGVNTEAFFGQGTRLTVV.

The V call is TRBV5-6, the J call TRBJ1-2; 9 bases align to TRBD1. The V gene's germline CDR1 is SGHDT and CDR2 YYEEEE. The CDR3 runs to 14 residues. V lost 4 bases to trimming and J lost 4 bases; unmatched junction nucleotides: 5. CDR3 coding DNA: TGTGCCAGCAGCCCCACAGGGGGCGGCTATGGCTACACCTTC. As protein: CASSPTGGGYGYTF. Full variable domain (outside the CDR3, taken from reference TRBV5-6 and TRBJ1-2): DAGVTQSPTHLIKTRGQQVTLRCSPKSGHDTVSWYQQALGQGPQFIFQYYEEEERQRGNFPDRFSGHQFPNYSSELNVNALLLGDSALYLCASSPTGGGYGYTFGSGTRLTVV.

The DNA for the CDR3 is TGCGCCAGCAGCCAGACAGATTATGGCTACACCTTC. Translated: CASSQTDYGYTF. The V call is TRBV5-1, the J call TRBJ1-2; D possibly corresponds to TRBD1 (5 bases). Germline V gene lookup returns CDR1 SGHRS and CDR2 YFSETQ. Trimming shortened V by 4 bases and J by 5 bases, and 9 bases separated the two germline ends. The CDR3 length is 12 residues. The full variable domain, rest sourced from reference TRBV5-1 and TRBJ1-2, is KAGVTQTPRYLIKTRGQQVTLSCSPISGHRSVSWYQQTPGQGLQFLFEYFSETQRNKGNFPGRFSGRQFSNSRSEMNVSTLELGDSALYLCASSQTDYGYTFGSGTRLTVV.

The chain combines TRBV7-9 with TRBJ2-7, with D maybe TRBD2 (5 bases). CDR1 SEHNR and CDR2 FQNEAQ come from the germline V gene (reference sequence). The CDR3 contains 15 residues. Trimming stripped 0 bases from V and 7 bases from J, with 16 bases between. CDR3 in amino acids: CASSLAVGGWGEQYF. In nucleotides, the CDR3 is TGTGCCAGCAGCTTAGCTGTCGGAGGATGGGGTGAGCAGTACTTC.

CDR3 sequence (DNA): TGTGCCAGCAGTTTATCCAGGGAGGTTGGAAAACTGTTTTTT. Amino acid sequence: CASSLSREVGKLFF. The gene calls are TRBV27 and TRBJ1-4; TRBD1 might be the D (5 bases). CDR1 is MNHEY and CDR2 is SMNVEV in the germline V gene (reference sequence). Trimming took 0 bases from V and 10 from J, leaving 12 bases between them. CDR3 length: 14 residues.